The TCR beta chain under discussion was sequenced for a study of Tregs in tolerant kidney transplant recipients. V was trimmed by 0 bases and J by 4 bases, leaving 19 bases between them. Germline V gives CDR1 GTSNPN, CDR2 SVGIG (reference sequence). CDR3 length: 18 residues. Assay used: immunoSEQ multiplex PCR; TCRdb lists only in-frame clones, some missing. Among 60,000 to 65,000 clones listed, more than 95% were seen once. This chain links TRBV30 with TRBJ1-6; no firm D call. This TCR came from a human donor who received a combined kidney and bone marrow transplant. Sequencing used Tregs from blood, obtained before the transplant. As DNA, the CDR3 is TGTGCCTGGAGTGTCTTATCTACGAGGGCAGAGTATAATTCACCCCTCCACTTT. This sequence encodes CAWSVLSTRAEYNSPLHF.